Following are 26 T cell receptor beta chains from one sample sequenced in a study of glioma-infiltrating T cells after dendritic cell vaccination. The method was immunoSEQ multiplex PCR; TCRdb's version includes in-frame clones alone and lacks a portion of them. The data contain approximately 93,000 clones, 85% of them singletons. The time point was: after dendritic cell vaccination, including at tumor progression/relapse. The sample consisted of blood, taken after dendritic cell vaccination. These receptors all stem from a human donor with glioblastoma.

J is TRBJ1-2 and V is TRBV27, with 11 nucleotides matching TRBD1. The germline V gene encodes CDR1 MNHEY and CDR2 SMNVEV (reference sequence). Unmatched junction bases numbered 14, after V lost 6 bases and J lost 5 bases. This CDR3 has 17 residues. CDR3 residues: CASSAGTGGSFWYGYTF. The CDR3 coding sequence is TGTGCCAGCAGCGCTGGGACAGGGGGGTCTTTTTGGTATGGCTACACCTTC.

The V and J genes are TRBV28 and TRBJ2-7, with D possibly being TRBD1 (5 bases). The CDR3 totals 15 residues. Germline values: CDR1 MDHEN, CDR2 SYDVKM. V was shortened by 3 bases and J by 0 bases, with 12 bases between the two germline ends. The CDR3 here is CASSFVRASSYEQYF. Written as DNA, the CDR3 is TGTGCCAGCAGTTTCGTCAGGGCAAGCTCCTACGAGCAGTACTTC.

The chain links TRBV6-5 to TRBJ2-5; the match to TRBD1 covers 8 bases. CDR3 length equals 15 residues. V trimming: 0 bases; J trimming: 5 bases; junction bases outside the gene matches: 5. CDR1 and CDR2 from the germline V gene are MNHEY and SVGAGI. The CDR3 DNA reads TGTGCCAGCAGTTACTCGACAGGGGTGGGGGAGACCCAGTACTTC. This encodes CASSYSTGVGETQYF.

V gene TRBV6-1 combines with J gene TRBJ2-1, with a tentative D call TRBD1 (5 bases). This CDR3 has 14 amino acids. V was clipped by 4 bases and J by 4 bases, with 11 bases between them. Germline loops: CDR1 MNHNS, CDR2 SASEGT. Written as DNA, the CDR3 is TGTGCCAGCAGTGTAACAGGAGAATACAATGAGCAGTTCTTC. Translation gives CASSVTGEYNEQFF.

This chain connects TRBV29-1 to TRBJ2-1; D possibly corresponds to TRBD1 (6 bases). Germline loops: CDR1 SQVTM, CDR2 ANQGSEA. Trimming removed 4 bases at V and 5 bases at J, with 15 bases between. The length of the CDR3 is 14 residues. CDR3 region: CSVAGHLTNNEQFF. Here the CDR3 DNA reads TGCAGCGTTGCGGGACACCTGACCAACAATGAGCAGTTCTTC.

This clone has just a few counts. The chain combines TRBV6-5 with TRBJ2-5; TRBD2 matches at 12 bases. This CDR3 comprises 16 residues. J gave up 4 bases and V 0 bases, and 3 bases lay outside the gene matches. In germline, CDR1 is MNHEY, CDR2 SVGAGI. The CDR3 DNA is TGTGCCAGCAGTTACTCGACTAGCGGGGGCGGAGAGACCCAGTACTTC. Protein sequence: CASSYSTSGGGETQYF.

This clone was picked up one time. This rearrangement joins TRBV6-5 to TRBJ2-4; maybe TRBD1 (5 bases). In germline, CDR1 is MNHEY, CDR2 SVGAGI. The length of the CDR3 is 14 residues. Trimming took off 6 bases at V and 7 bases at J, with 16 bases between the two ends. The CDR3 sequence: CASRPTGSGNIQYF. Written as DNA, the CDR3 is TGTGCCAGCAGACCCACAGGTTCGGGTAACATTCAGTACTTC.

The J gene is TRBJ2-5, the V gene TRBV7-9, with D perhaps TRBD2 (6 bases). Trimming pared 5 bases from V and 3 bases from J, leaving 10 bases between. The CDR3 spans 13 residues. Germline values: CDR1 SEHNR, CDR2 FQNEAQ (reference sequence). The CDR3 DNA reads TGTGCCAGCAGCCCCGGAGGGGAAGAGACCCAGTACTTC. This translates into CASSPGGEETQYF.

The rearrangement links TRBV10-3 to TRBJ2-7; 7 bases line up with TRBD1. This CDR3 is 13 amino acids long. The ends lost 7 bases at V and 2 bases at J; junction bases unmatched: 5. Per the germline V gene, CDR1 is ENHRY and CDR2 is SYGVKD. The CDR3 spells CAITQGVTYEQYF. CDR3 coding DNA: TGTGCCATCACCCAGGGGGTCACCTACGAGCAGTACTTC.

The rearrangement uses TRBV14 and TRBJ2-1; weak D call: TRBD2 (5 bases). The CDR3 length is 16 residues. CDR1 and CDR2 (germline): SGHDN, FVKESK. V lost 4 bases to trimming and J lost 0 bases, with 13 bases between them. The CDR3 loop is CASSPHEGHSYNEQFF. The CDR3 DNA is TGTGCCAGCAGCCCCCACGAGGGTCACTCCTACAATGAGCAGTTCTTC. Full variable domain (missing parts from reference TRBV14 and TRBJ2-1): EAGVTQFPSHSVIEKGQTVTLRCDPISGHDNLYWYRRVMGKEIKFLLHFVKESKQDESGMPNNRFLAERTGGTYSTLKVQPAELEDSGVYFCASSPHEGHSYNEQFFGPGTRLTVL.

Only one count was recorded for this clone. The J gene is TRBJ2-7, the V gene TRBV28; TRBD1 matches at 10 bases. The V and J ends lost 7 bases and 7 bases, in that order; junction bases with no gene match: 10. The CDR3 length is 14 residues. Germline V CDR1 and CDR2: MDHEN, SYDVKM. CDR3 DNA: TGTGCCAGCACCCAAAGCGCGGGACAGGGGGAGCAGTACTTC. It codes for CASTQSAGQGEQYF.

This clone was seen many times. The chain carries TRBV5-1 and TRBJ1-4, with a tentative D call TRBD1 (6 bases). The CDR3 extends over 14 amino acids. Germline V gives CDR1 SGHRS, CDR2 YFSETQ. The ends were cut back, 4 bases at V and 6 bases at J, with 13 bases in the middle. As DNA, the CDR3 is TGCGCCAGCAGCCCCGGGACAAGATATGAAAAACTGTTTTTT. The encoded protein is CASSPGTRYEKLFF.

This rearrangement joins TRBV4-2 to TRBJ1-3; the D is unclear. The CDR3 is 15 residues long. The germline V gene encodes CDR1 LGHNA and CDR2 YNFKEQ. V lost 3 bases and J 2 bases, leaving 11 bases between the germline ends. The CDR3, as DNA: TGTGCCAGCAGCCAGGCTGGAGGAGCTGGAAACACCATATATTTT. Translating gives CASSQAGGAGNTIYF.

The V gene is TRBV19, the J gene TRBJ2-7, with D unclear. The CDR3 loop spans 14 amino acids. Per the germline V gene, CDR1 is LNHDA and CDR2 is SQIVND (reference sequence). The germline V and J ends were trimmed by 7 bases and 7 bases, with 20 bases remaining between them. The CDR3 DNA sequence: TGTGCCAGTACTACTGTGGCAGGCCTTGGGGAGCAGTACTTC. This codes for CASTTVAGLGEQYF. Supplemented by reference TRBV19 and TRBJ2-7, the full variable domain reads DGGITQSPKYLFRKEGQNVTLSCEQNLNHDAMYWYRQDPGQGLRLIYYSQIVNDFQKGDIAEGYSVSREKKESFPLTVTSAQKNPTAFYLCASTTVAGLGEQYFGPGTRLTVT.

The V and J genes are TRBV9 and TRBJ2-3, with TRBD2 matching over 12 bases. Trimming took 3 bases from V and 6 from J; bases not matched to a gene: 8. In germline, CDR1 is SGDLS, CDR2 YYNGEE. This CDR3 comprises 16 residues. CDR3 nucleotides: TGTGCCAGCAGCGCGCGACTAGCGGGAGTTTCCGATACGCAGTATTTT. Amino acid sequence: CASSARLAGVSDTQYF. The full variable domain, its missing parts supplied by reference TRBV9 and TRBJ2-3, is DSGVTQTPKHLITATGQRVTLRCSPRSGDLSVYWYQQSLDQGLQFLIQYYNGEERAKGNILERFSAQQFPDLHSELNLSSLELGDSALYFCASSARLAGVSDTQYFGPGTRLTVL.

This clone was detected a few times. The identical CDR3 is also encoded by other nucleotide sequences in the sample. The chain employs TRBV19 and TRBJ2-3; D uncertain. The CDR3 contains 16 residues. Trimming stripped 3 bases from V and 4 bases from J, with 17 bases between. Germline CDR1 and CDR2: LNHDA and SQIVND (reference sequence). The CDR3 nucleotides are TGTGCCAGTAGTATGAGTAGAGAGTACTTCGCAGATACGCAGTATTTT. Residues: CASSMSREYFADTQYF.

This chain links TRBV6-5 with TRBJ2-3; the D gene is possibly TRBD2 (5 bases). The CDR3 contains 15 residues. CDR1 is MNHEY and CDR2 is SVGAGI in the germline V gene. The V end lost 4 bases, the J end lost 2 bases, and 13 bases lay between the germline ends. CDR3 DNA: TGTGCCAGCAGTTCCCCCGGGATCCACACAGATACGCAGTATTTT. Translating it yields CASSSPGIHTDTQYF.

This clone was counted a few times. DNA for the CDR3: TGTGCCAGTAGGACCGGGACAGGGGGCAATCAGCCCCAGCATTTT. This gives the protein CASRTGTGGNQPQHF. The V call is TRBV19, the J call TRBJ1-5; 10 bases match TRBD1. CDR1 LNHDA and CDR2 SQIVND come from the germline V gene (reference sequence). J was trimmed by 2 bases and V by 6 bases; bases with no gene match: 4. The CDR3 has 15 residues.

This chain uses TRBV28 with TRBJ1-3; tentative D call: TRBD1 (6 bases). Trimming removed 5 bases at V and 3 bases at J, with 17 bases between. The germline V gene encodes CDR1 MDHEN and CDR2 SYDVKM. This CDR3 has 16 amino acids. CDR3 sequence (DNA): TGTGCCAGCAGTCTGCCCCGGGGGGCTGGTGGAAACACCATATATTTT. It is translated as CASSLPRGAGGNTIYF.

The rearrangement uses TRBV13 and TRBJ2-1; the match to TRBD2 covers 8 bases. This CDR3 has 18 amino acids. Germline values: CDR1 PRHDT, CDR2 FYEKMQ (reference sequence). V shed 0 bases and J 7 bases; nucleotides not matched to a gene: 14. CDR3 residues: CASSLGLLESGRENEQFF. DNA for the CDR3: TGTGCCAGCAGCTTAGGCCTTTTGGAAAGCGGGAGAGAGAATGAGCAGTTCTTC.

The rearrangement joins TRBV2 to TRBJ2-1; a weak D match, TRBD1 (5 bases). The germline gives CDR1 SNHLY, CDR2 FYNNEI. V lost 3 bases, J lost 8 bases, and 8 bases lay in between. CDR3 length equals 12 residues. CDR3 DNA sequence: TGTGCCAGCAGTGAGCAAGGGGATGAGCAGTTCTTC. This gives the protein CASSEQGDEQFF.

V is TRBV30 and J is TRBJ2-3, with 12 bases fitting TRBD2. Germline V gives CDR1 GTSNPN, CDR2 SVGIG (reference sequence). Trimming at V came to 2 bases and at J to 3 bases, leaving 3 bases not matched to a gene. The CDR3 totals 15 residues. The CDR3: CAWSLAGGPTDTQYF. As DNA, the CDR3 is TGTGCCTGGAGTCTAGCGGGAGGGCCGACAGATACGCAGTATTTT.

This chain connects TRBV7-6 to TRBJ2-3; D call uncertain. Germline V gene lookup returns CDR1 SGHVS and CDR2 FNYEAQ. This CDR3 has 12 residues. The V and J ends lost 5 bases and 1 base respectively, with 4 bases between them. For the CDR3, the DNA is TGTGCCAGCAGCCCTCGCACAGATACGCAGTATTTT. As protein: CASSPRTDTQYF.

The rearrangement uses TRBV7-2 and TRBJ1-5; perhaps TRBD1 as D (5 bases). Germline CDR1 is SGHTA and CDR2 is FQGNSA. V lost 5 bases, J lost 0 bases, and 8 bases lay in between. CDR3 length: 14 residues. Here the CDR3 reads CASSPDSSNQPQHF. CDR3 sequence (DNA): TGTGCCAGCAGCCCCGACAGTAGCAATCAGCCCCAGCATTTT.

The CDR3 nucleotides are TGTGCCAGCAGCTTCACCTCAGGGGTAGGTTCACCCCTCCACTTT. Protein: CASSFTSGVGSPLHF. The rearrangement joins TRBV7-8 to TRBJ1-6; TRBD1 is a possible D gene (6 bases). The length of the CDR3 is 15 residues. Germline lookup yields CDR1 SGHVS and CDR2 FQNEAQ. Trimming stripped 3 bases from V and 9 bases from J, with 15 bases between.

The chain carries TRBV7-3 and TRBJ2-2; 8 positions match TRBD2. This CDR3 spans 19 amino acids. Germline V gene data show CDR1 as SGHTA and CDR2 as FQGTGA. Trimming at V came to 2 bases and at J to 0 bases, leaving 11 bases not matched to a gene. For the CDR3, the DNA is TGTGCCAGCAGCTTATATAGGAGCGGGGGCCCTACGAACACCGGGGAGCTGTTTTTT. Encoded protein: CASSLYRSGGPTNTGELFF.